Each of the 20 T cell receptor beta chains below was sequenced from the same sample in a study of blood T cell repertoires in COVID-19. TCRdb keeps only in-frame clones here, not all; method: immunoSEQ multiplex PCR. The table has 250,000 to 300,000 clones, roughly 80% seen once. Sequenced material: PBMCs or T cells enriched from blood (not recorded which). These receptor sequences come from a man aged 40-49 years who had been exposed to COVID-19.

The J gene is TRBJ2-2, the V gene TRBV19; 9 bases are a match to TRBD1. Per the germline V gene, CDR1 is LNHDA and CDR2 is SQIVND (reference sequence). The V and J ends lost 6 bases and 5 bases, in that order; junction bases with no gene match: 4. This CDR3 comprises 14 residues. CDR3 protein: CASSRQGDTGELFF. The DNA of the CDR3 is TGTGCCAGTAGCCGACAGGGGGATACCGGGGAGCTGTTTTTT.

The chain employs TRBV12-5 and TRBJ2-5; 10 bases fit TRBD2. With 9 bases clipped from V and 5 bases from J, the junction kept 21 bases outside the gene matches. Germline values: CDR1 LGHNT, CDR2 FRNRAP. The CDR3 is 18 amino acids. CDR3 in amino acids: CASALGLAGVGPQETQYF. CDR3 DNA sequence: TGTGCTAGCGCCCTGGGGCTAGCGGGAGTAGGCCCACAGGAGACCCAGTACTTC.

This CDR3 reads CASSPGTATNEKLFF. The CDR3 DNA sequence: TGTGCCAGCAGCCCGGGGACAGCAACTAATGAAAAACTGTTTTTT. V and J are TRBV7-9 and TRBJ1-4; 7 bases are a match to TRBD1. This CDR3 is built from 15 residues. Germline V gives CDR1 SEHNR, CDR2 FQNEAQ (reference sequence). After removal of 5 bases from V and 0 bases from J, the junction contained 3 bases not matched to a gene.

The rearrangement joins TRBV30 to TRBJ2-7; 11 bases align to TRBD2. This CDR3 has 14 residues. Losses at the gene ends were 2 bases for V and 7 bases for J; bases not matched to a gene: 7. Germline CDR1 and CDR2: GTSNPN and SVGIG (reference sequence). The CDR3 here is CAWSRLAGREEQYF. The CDR3 DNA sequence: TGTGCCTGGAGTAGACTAGCGGGAAGAGAAGAGCAGTACTTC.

This clone was recorded only once. The chain combines TRBV5-6 with TRBJ2-7; 11 nucleotides match TRBD2. CDR3 length equals 15 residues. Looked up from germline, CDR1 is SGHDT and CDR2 is YYEEEE. V lost 1 base to trimming and J lost 4 bases; unmatched junction nucleotides: 4. For the CDR3, the DNA is TGTGCCAGCAGCTTGCTACTAGCGGGAGTTTACGAGCAGTACTTC. This gives the protein CASSLLLAGVYEQYF.

The gene calls are TRBV7-6 and TRBJ1-3; 7 bases align to TRBD1. Germline V gene lookup returns CDR1 SGHVS and CDR2 FNYEAQ. V was pared by 5 bases and J by 0 bases, with 4 bases of the junction left unmatched. The CDR3 covers 15 residues. The CDR3 bases are TGTGCCAGCAGCCAGGACAGGAGCTCTGGAAACACCATATATTTT. As protein: CASSQDRSSGNTIYF.

The CDR3 DNA is TGTGCCAGCACCCTAGGGGTAAATACGCAGTATTTT. It encodes CASTLGVNTQYF. V and J are TRBV2 and TRBJ2-3; tentatively, D is TRBD1 (5 bases). Germline CDR1 SNHLY, CDR2 FYNNEI. The CDR3 is 12 amino acids. V shed 7 bases and J shed 7 bases, with 12 bases lying between them.

The V gene is TRBV6-5, the J gene TRBJ2-7; D might be TRBD2 (5 bases). CDR1 and CDR2 (germline): MNHEY, SVGAGI. The CDR3 contains 12 residues. V lost 8 bases, J lost 2 bases, and 10 bases lay in between. CDR3 nucleotides: TGTGCCAGCGCGGGCCAGACCTACGAGCAGTACTTC. It yields the protein CASAGQTYEQYF.

The rearrangement uses TRBV2 and TRBJ2-7; 9 nucleotides line up with TRBD2. Looked up from germline, CDR1 is SNHLY and CDR2 is FYNNEI. J was trimmed by 4 bases and V by 9 bases; bases with no gene match: 7. This CDR3 is built from 13 residues. CDR3 DNA sequence: TGTGCCAGAGATAGCGGGAGAGGGTACGAGCAGTACTTC. It specifies CARDSGRGYEQYF.

V usage is TRBV9 and J usage is TRBJ2-2; TRBD2 agrees at 8 bases. V was pared by 0 bases and J by 6 bases, with 7 bases of the junction left unmatched. The CDR3 totals 16 residues. In germline, CDR1 is SGDLS, CDR2 YYNGEE. The CDR3 sequence is CASSVESGSVAGELFF. CDR3 DNA: TGTGCCAGCAGCGTAGAAAGCGGGAGTGTGGCCGGGGAGCTGTTTTTT.

This chain uses TRBV11-2 with TRBJ2-2; D is uncertain. Germline CDR1 SGHAT, CDR2 FQNNGV. The CDR3 totals 12 residues. With 3 bases removed from V and 5 bases from J, the gap between germline ends came to 4 bases. CDR3 DNA sequence: TGTGCCAGCAGCTTCGGTACCGGGGAGCTGTTTTTT. Translation: CASSFGTGELFF.

This chain connects TRBV27 to TRBJ2-2; possible D gene TRBD1, 5 bases. The CDR3 length is 16 residues. Between the trimmed V and J ends, which lost 6 bases and 4 bases, there was a span of 18 bases. Germline CDR1 reads MNHEY; CDR2 reads SMNVEV (reference sequence). In DNA form, the CDR3 reads TGTGCCAGCAGCCATTCAGGGTCTTTGGGCACCGGGGAGCTGTTTTTT. As protein: CASSHSGSLGTGELFF.

The genes are TRBV19 and TRBJ2-7; tentatively, D is TRBD1 (6 bases). The CDR3 contains 15 residues. Trimming took 5 bases from V and 4 from J, leaving 18 bases between them. The germline CDR1 and CDR2 sequences are LNHDA and SQIVND (reference sequence). The chain's CDR3 is CASSLYGGGDYEQYF. The DNA for the CDR3 is TGTGCCAGTAGTCTCTATGGGGGCGGAGATTACGAGCAGTACTTC.

This clone showed up just a few times. The chain links TRBV18 to TRBJ1-1; weak D call: TRBD1 (6 bases). The germline gives CDR1 KGHSH, CDR2 LQKENI. V shed 4 bases and J shed 5 bases, with 17 bases lying between them. The CDR3 consists of 15 residues. The CDR3 DNA reads TGTGCCAGCTCACGAGGGGGAGAGGGAAGAACTGAAGCTTTCTTT. Residues: CASSRGGEGRTEAFF.

The chain couples TRBV10-3 to TRBJ2-5, with 8 bases aligning to TRBD1. The V segment lost 6 bases and the J segment 5 bases; nucleotides outside the gene matches: 8. The CDR3 is 14 residues long. Per germline, CDR1 ENHRY and CDR2 SYGVKD. CDR3 sequence: CAIRRTRGRETQYF. In nucleotides, the CDR3 is TGTGCCATCAGGCGGACCAGGGGGCGCGAGACCCAGTACTTC.

This chain links TRBV6-5 with TRBJ1-1; TRBD1 matches 7 bases. The V segment lost 5 bases and the J segment 10 bases; nucleotides outside the gene matches: 16. Per germline, CDR1 MNHEY and CDR2 SVGAGI. There are 15 residues in the CDR3. The CDR3 DNA reads as TGTGCCAGCAGTCCACGAGGGGGCCTTCGGGTCGGAGCTTTCTTT. It encodes CASSPRGGLRVGAFF.

The chain employs TRBV19 and TRBJ2-1; perhaps TRBD2 as D (6 bases). Germline V gene sequence: CDR1 LNHDA, CDR2 SQIVND (reference sequence). The length of the CDR3 is 15 residues. Trimming took 6 bases from V and 0 from J, leaving 12 bases between them. The CDR3 here is CASRARGGSYNEQFF. The DNA of the CDR3 is TGTGCCAGTAGGGCGAGGGGAGGCTCCTACAATGAGCAGTTCTTC.

The rearrangement joins TRBV7-3 to TRBJ2-2; D possibly corresponds to TRBD2 (6 bases). The germline gives CDR1 SGHTA, CDR2 FQGTGA. V lost 7 bases and J lost 0, with 9 bases in between. This CDR3 comprises 14 residues. CDR3 DNA: TGTGCCAGCACCCGGGACTCGAACACCGGGGAGCTGTTTTTT. This encodes CASTRDSNTGELFF.

The chain carries TRBV9 and TRBJ1-2, with D possibly being TRBD1 (5 bases). The germline CDR1 and CDR2 sequences are SGDLS and YYNGEE. The CDR3 is 15 residues long. Trimming took 0 bases from V and 9 from J, leaving 18 bases between them. CDR3 protein: CASSVDEAGPRSYTF. As DNA, the CDR3 is TGTGCCAGCAGCGTAGATGAAGCGGGACCTAGGAGCTACACCTTC.

The chain has TRBV9 and TRBJ2-1; tentatively, D is TRBD2 (5 bases). Looked up from germline, CDR1 is SGDLS and CDR2 is YYNGEE. V lost 4 bases and J 8 bases, leaving 16 bases between the germline ends. The CDR3 length is 14 residues. In DNA, the CDR3 is TGTGCCAGCAGCACGCGGCCCTCGAGGGATGAGCAGTTCTTC. It is translated as CASSTRPSRDEQFF.